This note documents a single TCR beta chain sequence. Its target is unknown. Primers used in a second PCR of about 6 to 12 cycles were a sample-barcoded 5' primer and a J-beta primer mix. A template-switch adaptor with 12 random nucleotides tagged each cDNA molecule. From the 5' RACE reads, TCRdb called clonotypes with MiXCR, one entry per CDR3 protein. The sample has about 1.6 million distinct CDR3 sequences, approximately 32% seen once. Germline CDR1 SGHNT, CDR2 YYREEE (reference sequence). CDR3 length: 14 residues. These data originate in a study of blood T cells in healthy people across ages. Study results and caveats: CMV status of donors was unknown, possibly confounding expanded clonotype changes. It was the long-lived donors that had more naive CD4+ cells and higher diversity than aged donors. Per million T cells, the diversity of TCR beta decreased roughly linearly as age advanced.

The sequence was collected from a woman in her twenties or thirties in good health. J is TRBJ2-5 and V is TRBV5-4; 7 bases are a match to TRBD2. The DNA matches TRBJ2-7 better at its end, which makes the J call doubtful. The source material was blood. CDR3 protein: CASSTLAAAYEQYF. The CDR3, as DNA: TGTGCCAGCAGCACCCTAGCGGCTGCCTACGAGCAGTACTTC.